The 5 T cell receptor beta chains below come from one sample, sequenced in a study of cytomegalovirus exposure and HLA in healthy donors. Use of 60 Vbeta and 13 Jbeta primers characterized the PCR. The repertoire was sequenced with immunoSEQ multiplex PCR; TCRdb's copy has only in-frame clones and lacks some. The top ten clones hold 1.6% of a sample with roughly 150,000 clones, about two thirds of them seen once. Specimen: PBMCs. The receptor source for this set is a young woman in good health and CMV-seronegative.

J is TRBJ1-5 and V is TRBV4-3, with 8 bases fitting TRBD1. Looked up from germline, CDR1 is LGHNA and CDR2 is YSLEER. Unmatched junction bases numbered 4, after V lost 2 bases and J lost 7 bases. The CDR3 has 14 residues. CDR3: CASSQRQGSQPQHF. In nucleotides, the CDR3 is TGCGCCAGCAGCCAAAGACAGGGGAGCCAGCCCCAGCATTTT.

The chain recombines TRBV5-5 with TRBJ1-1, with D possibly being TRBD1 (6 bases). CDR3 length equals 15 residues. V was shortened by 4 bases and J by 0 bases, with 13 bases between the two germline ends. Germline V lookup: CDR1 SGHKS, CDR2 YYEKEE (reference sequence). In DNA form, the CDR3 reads TGTGCCAGCAGCCAACCGGGACACTTGAACACTGAAGCTTTCTTT. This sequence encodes CASSQPGHLNTEAFF.

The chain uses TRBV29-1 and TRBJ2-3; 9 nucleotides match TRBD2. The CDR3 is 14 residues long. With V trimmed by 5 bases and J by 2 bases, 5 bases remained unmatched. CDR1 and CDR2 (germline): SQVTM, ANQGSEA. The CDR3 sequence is CSVMRLAATDTQYF. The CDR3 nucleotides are TGCAGCGTTATGCGACTAGCGGCCACAGATACGCAGTATTTT.

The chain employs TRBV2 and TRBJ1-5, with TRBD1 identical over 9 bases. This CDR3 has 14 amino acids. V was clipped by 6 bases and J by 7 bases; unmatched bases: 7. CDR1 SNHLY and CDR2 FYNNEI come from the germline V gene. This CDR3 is CASRADRGGQPQHF. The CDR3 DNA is TGTGCCAGCAGAGCGGACAGGGGCGGCCAGCCCCAGCATTTT.

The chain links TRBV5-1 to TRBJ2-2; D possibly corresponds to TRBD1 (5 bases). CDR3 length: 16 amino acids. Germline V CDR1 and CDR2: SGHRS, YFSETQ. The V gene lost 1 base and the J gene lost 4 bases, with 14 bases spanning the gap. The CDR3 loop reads CASSLMPKGRTGELFF. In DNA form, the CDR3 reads TGCGCCAGCAGCTTGATGCCCAAGGGGCGCACCGGGGAGCTGTTTTTT.